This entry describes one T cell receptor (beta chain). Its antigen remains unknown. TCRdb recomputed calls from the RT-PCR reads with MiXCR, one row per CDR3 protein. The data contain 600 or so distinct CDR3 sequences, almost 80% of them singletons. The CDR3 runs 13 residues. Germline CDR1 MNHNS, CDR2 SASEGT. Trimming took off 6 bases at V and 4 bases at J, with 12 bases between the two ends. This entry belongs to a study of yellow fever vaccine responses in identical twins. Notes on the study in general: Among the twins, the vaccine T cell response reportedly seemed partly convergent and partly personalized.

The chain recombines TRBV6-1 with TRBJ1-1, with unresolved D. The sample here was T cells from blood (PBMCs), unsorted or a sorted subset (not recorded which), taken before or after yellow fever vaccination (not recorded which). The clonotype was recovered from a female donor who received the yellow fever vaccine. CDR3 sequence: CASRHPGLTEAFF. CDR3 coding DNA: TGTGCCAGCAGACATCCGGGCCTCACTGAAGCTTTCTTT.